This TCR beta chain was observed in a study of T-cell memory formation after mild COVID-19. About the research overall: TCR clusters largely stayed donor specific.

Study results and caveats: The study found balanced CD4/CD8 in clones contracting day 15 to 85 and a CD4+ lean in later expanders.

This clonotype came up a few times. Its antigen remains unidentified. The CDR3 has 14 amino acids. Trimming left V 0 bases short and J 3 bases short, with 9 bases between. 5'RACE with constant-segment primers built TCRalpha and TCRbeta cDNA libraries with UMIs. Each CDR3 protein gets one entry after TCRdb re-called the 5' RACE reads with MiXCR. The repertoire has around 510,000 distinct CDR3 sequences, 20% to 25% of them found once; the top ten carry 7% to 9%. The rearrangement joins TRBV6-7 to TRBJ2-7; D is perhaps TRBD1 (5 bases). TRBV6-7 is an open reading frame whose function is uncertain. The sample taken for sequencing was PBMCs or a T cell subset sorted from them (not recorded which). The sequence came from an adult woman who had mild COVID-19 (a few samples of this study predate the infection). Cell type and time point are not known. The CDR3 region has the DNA TGTGCCAGCAGTTACTCACCAGGGAACTACGAGCAGTACTTC. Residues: CASSYSPGNYEQYF.